This entry lists 15 T cell receptor beta chains sequenced from one sample in a study of cytomegalovirus exposure and HLA in healthy donors. Clones were read by immunoSEQ multiplex PCR, and TCRdb kept only the in-frame ones, dropping some. Here the sample spans about 160,000 clones, around 96% being singletons. The sample was PBMCs. Source of these receptors: a woman between 18 and 29 years old in good health and CMV-seronegative.

The chain employs TRBV5-6 and TRBJ2-1; possible D gene TRBD1, 5 bases. Trimming cost V 3 bases and J 4 bases, with 11 bases left between them. The CDR3 covers 14 residues. Per the germline V gene, CDR1 is SGHDT and CDR2 is YYEEEE. In nucleotides, the CDR3 is TGTGCCAGCAGCTCCGAAAGGGGTTACAATGAGCAGTTCTTC. It translates to CASSSERGYNEQFF.

The chain is built from TRBV5-1 and TRBJ2-5, with D possibly TRBD2 on 5 matching bases. V shed 0 bases and J shed 5 bases, with 14 bases lying between them. The CDR3 sequence is 15 residues long. CDR1 is SGHRS and CDR2 is YFSETQ in the germline V gene. CDR3 amino acids: CASSLAPGLDETQYF. CDR3 bases: TGCGCCAGCAGCTTGGCCCCGGGGTTGGATGAGACCCAGTACTTC.

The rearrangement links TRBV9 to TRBJ2-1; a weak D match, TRBD2 (7 bases). V was trimmed by 1 base and J by 9 bases, leaving 20 bases between them. CDR1 and CDR2 from the germline V gene are SGDLS and YYNGEE. This CDR3 is built from 16 residues. CDR3 loop: CASSVIGGDTPSEQFF. The CDR3 bases are TGTGCCAGCAGCGTAATTGGGGGGGACACCCCAAGTGAGCAGTTCTTC.

This clone was counted once. V gene TRBV9 combines with J gene TRBJ2-7; D is possibly TRBD1 (5 bases). The CDR3 has 12 amino acids. The V end lost 3 bases, the J end lost 4 bases, and 8 bases lay between the germline ends. In germline, CDR1 is SGDLS, CDR2 YYNGEE. DNA for the CDR3: TGTGCCAGCAGCGATGACAGTTACGAGCAGTACTTC. Protein product: CASSDDSYEQYF.

The chain links TRBV5-4 to TRBJ1-1; D is uncertain. The CDR3 sequence is 14 residues long. Germline V lookup: CDR1 SGHNT, CDR2 YYREEE (reference sequence). V was cut by 0 bases and J by 0 bases, with 6 bases left in between. This CDR3 reads CASSLGALNTEAFF. The CDR3 nucleotides are TGTGCCAGCAGCTTGGGGGCCCTGAACACTGAAGCTTTCTTT.

V and J are TRBV2 and TRBJ2-3, with a weak D call TRBD1 (5 bases). The germline V gene encodes CDR1 SNHLY and CDR2 FYNNEI. The CDR3 totals 14 residues. Trimming removed 7 bases at V and 2 bases at J, with 13 bases between. CDR3 in amino acids: CASIPGAVTDTQYF. The CDR3 coding sequence is TGTGCCAGCATTCCTGGGGCAGTCACAGATACGCAGTATTTT.

The rearrangement joins TRBV19 to TRBJ1-6; TRBD1 matches 7 bases. The CDR3 consists of 14 residues. Germline CDR1 LNHDA, CDR2 SQIVND (reference sequence). V gave up 3 bases and J gave up 7 bases; unmatched junction bases: 3. CDR3 nucleotides: TGTGCCAGTAGTATGGGACAGCGAAATTCACCCCTCCACTTT. Translated: CASSMGQRNSPLHF. The whole variable domain, filled in from reference TRBV19 and TRBJ1-6, reads DGGITQSPKYLFRKEGQNVTLSCEQNLNHDAMYWYRQDPGQGLRLIYYSQIVNDFQKGDIAEGYSVSREKKESFPLTVTSAQKNPTAFYLCASSMGQRNSPLHFGNGTRLTVT.

The rearrangement links TRBV4-1 to TRBJ2-7; TRBD1 is a possible D gene (6 bases). The germline V gene has CDR1 MGHRA and CDR2 YSYEKL. CDR3 length: 14 residues. The ends were cut back, 4 bases at V and 2 bases at J, with 12 bases in the middle. CDR3 coding DNA: TGCGCCAGCAGCCCGACAGGAGCTACCTACGAGCAGTACTTC. It yields the protein CASSPTGATYEQYF.

This chain joins TRBV5-6 and TRBJ2-7; 10 nucleotides align to TRBD1. CDR3 length: 15 residues. Germline CDR1 SGHDT, CDR2 YYEEEE. Trimming took 1 base from V and 6 from J; bases not matched to a gene: 7. In nucleotides, the CDR3 is TGTGCCAGCAGCTTGACTGGGACAGGGGAGACCGAGCAGTACTTC. It yields the protein CASSLTGTGETEQYF.

This sequence joins TRBV2 and TRBJ1-5; 7 bases are a match to TRBD1. The CDR3 has 15 residues. Trimming removed 6 bases from V and 4 bases from J; junction bases left unmatched: 9. CDR1 SNHLY and CDR2 FYNNEI come from the germline V gene. The CDR3 sequence is CASRDGGTANQPQHF. The CDR3 DNA sequence: TGTGCCAGCAGGGACGGTGGGACAGCGAATCAGCCCCAGCATTTT.

The rearrangement joins TRBV2 to TRBJ2-5; D gene ambiguous. V gave up 2 bases and J gave up 0 bases, with 7 bases separating them. From germline, CDR1 is SNHLY and CDR2 FYNNEI. The CDR3 is 14 residues long. CDR3 sequence (DNA): TGTGCCAGCAGTGAACGGAGTTACCAAGAGACCCAGTACTTC. Its protein is CASSERSYQETQYF.

CDR3 loop: CASTRLDRVEAFF. CDR3 in DNA: TGTGCCAGCACCCGTTTGGACAGGGTTGAAGCTTTCTTT. V is TRBV7-2 and J is TRBJ1-1, with 8 bases fitting TRBD1. Germline trimming cut 7 bases from V and 7 bases from J; bases unmatched to any gene: 8. The CDR3 has 13 amino acids. Germline V lookup: CDR1 SGHTA, CDR2 FQGNSA. The whole variable domain, remainder taken from reference TRBV7-2 and TRBJ1-1, is GAGVSQSPSNKVTEKGKDVELRCDPISGHTALYWYRQSLGQGLEFLIYFQGNSAPDKSGLPSDRFSAERTGGSVSTLTIQRTQQEDSAVYLCASTRLDRVEAFFGQGTRLTVV.

This rearrangement joins TRBV21-1 to TRBJ1-1; the D segment call TRBD1 is taken from the table without a DNA check. TRBV21-1 has pseudogene status. The CDR3 length is 16 residues. The CDR3 region is CASSGRGGQGNTEAFF. The CDR3 DNA reads TGTGCCAGCAGCGGACGAGGGGGACAGGGGAACACTGAAGCTTTCTTT.

This CDR3 is CSVEEGLADSYNEQFF. CDR3 in DNA: TGCAGCGTTGAAGAAGGCCTAGCGGACTCCTACAATGAGCAGTTCTTC. This chain links TRBV29-1 with TRBJ2-1, with 7 bases aligning to TRBD2. Per the germline V gene, CDR1 is SQVTM and CDR2 is ANQGSEA. The CDR3 covers 16 residues. Trimming removed 0 bases from V and 0 bases from J; junction bases left unmatched: 5.

The chain carries TRBV5-6 and TRBJ2-1; TRBD2 agrees at 8 bases. In germline, CDR1 is SGHDT, CDR2 YYEEEE. This CDR3 is 15 amino acids long. V lost 2 bases to trimming and J lost 7 bases; unmatched junction nucleotides: 8. The CDR3 bases are TGTGCCAGCAGCTTTGGTATGACTAGCGAGAATGAGCAGTTCTTC. The encoded protein is CASSFGMTSENEQFF.